A selection of T cell receptor beta chains follows, all from one sample in a study of shared clonotypes between healthy human individuals. This table comes from immunoSEQ multiplex PCR, and its TCRdb copy is limited to in-frame clones, with some not included. The profile covers some 2.1 million clones, with approximately 94% appearing a single time and around 1.1% taken by the ten largest. The sequencing sample was made of naive CD8+ T cells sorted from blood. These receptors originate from a man between 18 and 29 years old in good health. Both conserved end residues are part of each CDR3. A D gene is named only where the DNA matches it firmly. Clone size is shown for a subset of rows, as once, few, many or a class of expanded clone.

>TRBJ1-1|TRBV5-1|-|-
CASSFGGLNTEAFF
TGCGCCAGCAGCTTCGGGGGGTTGAACACTGAAGCTTTCTTT
>TRBJ2-3|TRBV28|TRBD2|-
CASSNSAGVTDTQYF
TGTGCCAGCAGTAACTCGGCGGGGGTAACAGATACGCAGTATTTT
>TRBJ2-7|TRBV6-5|TRBD1|-
CASSYSTGEAGLEQYF
TGTGCCAGCAGTTACTCGACAGGGGAAGCGGGTCTCGAGCAGTACTTC
>TRBJ2-7|TRBV5-1|-|-
CASSLAQGWYEQYF
TGCGCCAGCAGCTTGGCCCAGGGTTGGTACGAGCAGTACTTC
>TRBJ1-2|TRBV7-8|TRBD1|-
CASSLRQGGSPNYGYTF
TGTGCCAGCAGCTTGCGACAGGGGGGCAGCCCTAACTATGGCTACACCTTC
>TRBJ1-2|TRBV6-5|TRBD1|once
CASTETTGGLSGYTF
TGTGCCAGCACCGAAACCACAGGGGGGCTGAGTGGCTACACCTTC
>TRBJ2-5|TRBV6-5|-|once
CASSYNWETQYF
TGTGCCAGCAGTTACAACTGGGAGACCCAGTACTTC
>TRBJ2-7|TRBV6-1|-|-
CASSLPPSQGYEQYF
TGTGCCAGCAGTCTTCCTCCTTCTCAGGGCTACGAGCAGTACTTC
>TRBJ2-2|TRBV2|TRBD1|-
CASQTIWTGETGELFF
TGTGCCAGCCAGACTATTTGGACAGGGGAGACAGGGGAGCTGTTTTTT
>TRBJ1-1|TRBV27|-|-
CASGDLGTEAFF
TGTGCCAGCGGTGACCTGGGCACTGAAGCTTTCTTT
>TRBJ2-7|TRBV7-8|TRBD1|few
CASSWTGLHEQYF
TGTGCCAGCAGCTGGACAGGGCTCCACGAGCAGTACTTC
>TRBJ2-7|TRBV27|TRBD2|-
CASSFTSGGASNEQYF
TGTGCCAGCAGTTTCACTAGCGGGGGGGCAAGTAACGAGCAGTACTTC
>TRBJ1-4|TRBV19|-|-
CASSIGVGGTNEKLFF
TGTGCCAGTAGTATAGGGGTAGGGGGAACTAATGAAAAACTGTTTTTT
>TRBJ1-5|TRBV9|-|-
CASSVEVQPQHF
TGTGCCAGCAGCGTAGAGGTGCAGCCCCAGCATTTT
>TRBJ1-1|TRBV5-1|-|-
CASSLEKGNTEAFF
TGCGCCAGCAGCTTGGAGAAGGGGAACACTGAAGCTTTCTTT
>TRBJ2-3|TRBV5-4|TRBD2|-
CASSLGLAGELSTQYF
TGTGCCAGCAGCCTGGGACTAGCGGGAGAGCTGTCAACGCAGTATTTT
>TRBJ2-1|TRBV19|TRBD2|-
CASSMGLAGDQFF
TGTGCCAGTAGTATGGGACTAGCGGGAGACCAGTTCTTC
>TRBJ2-7|TRBV11-2|-|-
CASSLRAYEQYF
TGTGCCAGCAGCCTAAGGGCCTACGAGCAGTACTTC
>TRBJ1-5|TRBV4-1|-|-
CASSQVRETNQPQHF
TGCGCCAGCAGCCAGGTCAGGGAGACCAATCAGCCCCAGCATTTT
>TRBJ2-7|TRBV2|TRBD1|-
CATQEGAYYEQYF
TGTGCCACTCAAGAGGGGGCCTACTACGAGCAGTACTTC
>TRBJ2-3|TRBV5-6|TRBD2|-
CASSLSHLTSFTDTQYF
TGTGCCAGCAGCTTGAGCCACCTGACTAGCTTCACAGATACGCAGTATTTT
>TRBJ2-1|TRBV5-1|-|-
CASSYQVGAEYNEQFF
TGCGCCAGCAGCTACCAGGTGGGGGCGGAATACAATGAGCAGTTCTTC
>TRBJ2-7|TRBV10-2|-|-
CASSEMQEQYF
TGCGCCAGCAGTGAGATGCAGGAGCAGTACTTC
>TRBJ2-1|TRBV7-8|-|-
CASSSPASLGGNEQFF
TGTGCCAGCAGCTCCCCGGCCTCCCTAGGGGGCAATGAGCAGTTCTTC
>TRBJ1-1|TRBV6-1|-|once
CASSEAYLGAFF
TGTGCCAGCAGTGAAGCGTACCTAGGAGCTTTCTTT
>TRBJ2-1|TRBV13|TRBD1|-
CASSRDRGTYNEQFF
TGTGCCAGCAGCCGCGACAGGGGTACCTACAATGAGCAGTTCTTC
>TRBJ2-3|TRBV7-9|-|-
CASSSSGEPFTDTQYF
TGTGCCAGCAGCTCATCGGGGGAACCATTCACAGATACGCAGTATTTT
>TRBJ2-1|TRBV5-4|-|-
CASSSSGTPAYNEQFF
TGTGCCAGCAGCTCGTCCGGGACACCCGCCTACAATGAGCAGTTCTTC
>TRBJ1-1|TRBV6-1|-|-
CASGVNRKTEAFF
TGTGCCAGCGGCGTCAATCGAAAAACTGAAGCTTTCTTT
>TRBJ2-2|TRBV27|TRBD1|-
CASSRGQDNTGELFF
TGTGCCAGCAGCCGTGGACAGGATAATACCGGGGAGCTGTTTTTT
>TRBJ2-7|TRBV28|TRBD2|-
CASSLLAGHSYEQYF
TGTGCCAGCAGTCTGCTAGCGGGACATTCCTACGAGCAGTACTTC
>TRBJ2-7|TRBV4-1|-|-
CASSQVGLGNYEQYF
TGCGCCAGCAGCCAAGTGGGGCTTGGCAACTACGAGCAGTACTTC
>TRBJ1-1|TRBV7-9|-|-
CASSPGTEAFF
TGTGCCAGCAGCCCCGGGACTGAAGCTTTCTTT
>TRBJ1-6|TRBV6-5|-|few
CASSRTSPSVSPLHF
TGTGCCAGCAGCCGAACATCACCATCGGTCTCACCCCTCCACTTC
>TRBJ2-7|TRBV5-1|-|-
CASSSGNVAPGDEQYF
TGCGCCAGCAGTTCCGGTAATGTGGCCCCGGGCGACGAGCAGTACTTC
>TRBJ2-7|TRBV4-1|-|-
CASSSPAASTYEQYF
TGCGCCAGCAGTAGCCCAGCGGCTAGTACCTACGAGCAGTACTTC
>TRBJ2-7|TRBV14|-|-
CASSHAGSRSYEQYF
TGTGCCAGCAGCCACGCAGGGAGTCGATCCTACGAGCAGTACTTC
>TRBJ1-2|TRBV7-9|-|-
CASSLVLQGSYGYTF
TGTGCCAGCAGCTTAGTACTTCAGGGTTCCTATGGCTACACCTTC
>TRBJ2-7|TRBV14|-|-
CASSQEGGVPLYEQYF
TGTGCCAGCAGCCAAGAAGGAGGGGTCCCCCTCTACGAGCAGTACTTC
>TRBJ2-7|TRBV15|-|-
CATSRDDSGEQYF
TGTGCCACCAGCAGAGATGATTCGGGGGAGCAGTACTTC
>TRBJ2-1|TRBV7-9|-|-
CASSSYRDEQFF
TGTGCCAGCAGCTCCTACAGGGATGAGCAGTTCTTC
>TRBJ1-5|TRBV27|-|-
CASSFLGVNQPQHF
TGTGCCAGCAGTTTTTTGGGAGTGAATCAGCCCCAGCATTTT
>TRBJ2-2|TRBV9|TRBD2|-
CASSVGVAGRTDGELFF
TGTGCCAGCAGCGTAGGGGTAGCGGGGCGAACAGACGGGGAGCTGTTTTTT
>TRBJ2-7|TRBV7-6|-|-
CASSPGAGEQYF
TGTGCCAGCAGCCCCGGAGCCGGCGAGCAGTACTTC
>TRBJ2-1|TRBV30|TRBD2|-
CAWRVAGGVNEQFF
TGTGCCTGGAGGGTAGCGGGAGGTGTGAATGAGCAGTTCTTC
>TRBJ2-2|TRBV4-2|-|-
CASHEAGGELFF
TGTGCCAGCCACGAGGCAGGCGGGGAGCTGTTTTTT
>TRBJ2-1|TRBV30|-|-
CAWSLDSNEQFF
TGTGCCTGGAGTCTGGACAGCAATGAGCAGTTCTTC
>TRBJ2-7|TRBV5-1|-|-
CASSSADITYEQYF
TGCGCCAGCAGCTCGGCAGATATAACCTACGAGCAGTACTTC
>TRBJ1-6|TRBV6-1|-|-
CASSEGEYTYNSPLHF
TGTGCCAGCAGTGAAGGGGAGTACACCTATAATTCACCCCTCCACTTT
>TRBJ2-1|TRBV9|TRBD2|once
CASSLSGGFNNEQFF
TGTGCCAGCAGCTTAAGCGGGGGATTTAACAATGAGCAGTTCTTC
>TRBJ1-3|TRBV6-4|TRBD1|-
CASSDCVPGTDSGSGNTIYF
TGTGCCAGCAGTGATTGTGTTCCCGGGACAGACTCAGGATCTGGAAACACCATATATTTT
>TRBJ2-1|TRBV5-1|-|-
CASSLAPDNSYNEQFF
TGCGCCAGCAGCTTGGCTCCGGACAATTCTTACAATGAGCAGTTCTTC
>TRBJ2-1|TRBV30|-|-
CAWSWTRSYNEQFF
TGTGCCTGGAGTTGGACACGCTCCTACAATGAGCAGTTCTTC
>TRBJ2-1|TRBV7-2|-|-
CASSFYVTGSSYNEQFF
TGTGCCAGCAGCTTTTACGTTACCGGGAGCTCCTACAATGAGCAGTTCTTC
>TRBJ2-1|TRBV27|-|-
CASSSDSWNEQFF
TGTGCCAGCAGTTCCGATTCCTGGAATGAGCAGTTCTTC
>TRBJ1-5|TRBV27|-|-
CASSLLGVSGHQPQHF
TGTGCCAGCAGTTTATTAGGGGTTTCGGGCCATCAGCCCCAGCATTTT
>TRBJ2-1|TRBV4-1|-|-
CASSPGAVYNEQFF
TGCGCCAGCAGCCCCGGTGCGGTCTACAATGAGCAGTTCTTC
>TRBJ2-3|TRBV7-8|-|-
CASSPEEDTQYF
TGTGCCAGCAGCCCCGAGGAGGATACGCAGTATTTT
>TRBJ2-7|TRBV6-5|TRBD1|-
CASSSTGASYEQYF
TGTGCCAGCAGTTCGACAGGGGCCTCCTACGAGCAGTACTTC